This T cell receptor beta chain came from a study of control samples from healthy donors and cancer patients. The method was immunoSEQ multiplex PCR; TCRdb's version includes in-frame clones alone and lacks a portion of them. The repertoire includes about 110,000 clones, 85% to 90% of them detected once, and around 17% sits in the top ten. V dropped 3 bases and J dropped 5 bases, with 15 bases sitting between them. Germline CDR1 SGHKS, CDR2 YYEKEE (reference sequence). CDR3 size: 14 residues. What was sequenced was blood. The chain uses TRBV5-5 and TRBJ2-7; TRBD1 is a possible D gene (6 bases). This sequence originates from a woman aged 50 to 65 in good health. This CDR3 reads CASSSPQGSHEQYF. CDR3 nucleotide sequence: TGTGCCAGCAGCTCACCACAGGGTTCCCACGAGCAGTACTTC.